The rows below give T cell receptor beta chains drawn from one sample of a study of OX40 agonist ivuxolimab in advanced cancers. TCRdb's table, derived via immunoSEQ multiplex PCR, lists solely in-frame clones and lacks some. The sample has about 89,000 clones; approximately 91% are singletons. Sequenced here: CD4+ or CD8+ T cells sorted from blood, sampled in a trial of the OX40 agonist ivuxolimab. The receptors were sampled from an adult with an advanced solid tumor such as melanoma, head and neck, liver or kidney cancer. Each CDR3 is given with its conserved first and last residue. The order of the fields is clone size, V gene, D gene, J gene, CDR3 protein, CDR3 DNA. The D gene is left open where the match is weak. The listing skips clone size in some rows; elsewhere it reads once, few, many or a size class.

size: -; V: TRBV29-1; D: -; J: TRBJ2-5; CDR3: CSVDGADRQETQYF; DNA: TGCAGCGTTGATGGGGCGGACCGGCAAGAGACCCAGTACTTC
size: few; V: TRBV7-2; D: -; J: TRBJ2-7; CDR3: CASSLAPVRGSYEQYF; DNA: TGTGCCAGCAGCTTAGCCCCTGTGCGGGGTTCCTACGAGCAGTACTTC
size: -; V: TRBV7-8; D: -; J: TRBJ1-5; CDR3: CASSLGIQPQHF; DNA: TGTGCCAGCAGCTTAGGGATTCAGCCCCAGCATTTT
size: -; V: TRBV29-1; D: -; J: TRBJ2-3; CDR3: CSLRSTDTQYF; DNA: TGCAGCCTGAGGTCAACAGATACGCAGTATTTT
size: -; V: TRBV28; D: -; J: TRBJ1-2; CDR3: CASSFVTAFGGTIGYTF; DNA: TGTGCCAGCAGTTTCGTGACGGCGTTTGGGGGAACTATTGGCTACACCTTC
size: -; V: TRBV7-2; D: -; J: TRBJ2-7; CDR3: CASSLDTGIYEQYF; DNA: TGTGCCAGCAGCTTAGATACAGGGATTTACGAGCAGTACTTC
size: -; V: TRBV30; D: TRBD1; J: TRBJ1-5; CDR3: CAWSPGQGGQPQHF; DNA: TGTGCCTGGAGTCCCGGACAGGGAGGGCAGCCCCAGCATTTT
size: -; V: TRBV10-3; D: -; J: TRBJ2-3; CDR3: CAISESETQYF; DNA: TGTGCCATCAGTGAGTCCGAAACGCAGTATTTT
size: -; V: TRBV11-2; D: -; J: TRBJ2-5; CDR3: CASSYGTQETQYF; DNA: TGTGCCAGCAGCTACGGGACTCAAGAGACCCAGTACTTC
size: -; V: TRBV7-2; D: TRBD2; J: TRBJ2-1; CDR3: CASSLVLAGNNEQFF; DNA: TGTGCCAGCAGCTTAGTACTAGCGGGGAACAATGAGCAGTTCTTC
size: -; V: TRBV11-2; D: TRBD1; J: TRBJ2-7; CDR3: CASSGQATHSYEQYF; DNA: TGTGCCAGCAGCGGACAGGCCACCCACTCCTACGAGCAGTACTTC
size: -; V: TRBV20-1; D: -; J: TRBJ1-1; CDR3: CSAILLEGAFF; DNA: TGCAGTGCTATACTACTAGAAGGGGCTTTCTTT
size: -; V: TRBV21-1; D: -; J: TRBJ1-5; CDR3: CASSNSGNQPQHF; DNA: TGTGCCAGCAGCAACTCGGGCAATCAGCCCCAGCATTTT
size: -; V: TRBV9; D: TRBD2; J: TRBJ2-1; CDR3: CASSVNAGVFNEQFF; DNA: TGTGCCAGCAGCGTAAACGCGGGGGTGTTCAATGAGCAGTTCTTC
size: -; V: TRBV19; D: -; J: TRBJ2-7; CDR3: CASSIDLQGGSYEQYF; DNA: TGTGCCAGTAGTATAGATCTTCAGGGGGGTTCCTACGAGCAGTACTTC
size: -; V: TRBV7-9; D: -; J: TRBJ2-1; CDR3: CAVAGYNEQFF; DNA: TGTGCTGTCGCGGGGTACAATGAGCAGTTCTTC
size: -; V: TRBV19; D: TRBD2; J: TRBJ2-1; CDR3: CASSTAASGSGNEQFF; DNA: TGTGCCAGTAGTACCGCGGCTAGCGGGAGTGGGAATGAGCAGTTCTTC
size: -; V: TRBV5-1; D: TRBD1; J: TRBJ2-5; CDR3: CASSSGQTEETQYF; DNA: TGCGCCAGCAGCTCGGGACAGACTGAAGAGACCCAGTACTTC
size: -; V: TRBV2; D: -; J: TRBJ1-3; CDR3: CASSTNRASGNTIYF; DNA: TGTGCCAGCAGTACTAACAGGGCTTCAGGAAACACCATATATTTT
size: -; V: TRBV9; D: -; J: TRBJ1-1; CDR3: CASSEPTGFTEAFF; DNA: TGTGCCAGCAGCGAACCAACAGGGTTCACTGAAGCTTTCTTT
size: -; V: TRBV7-6; D: TRBD1; J: TRBJ2-1; CDR3: CASSFTGTGGNEQFF; DNA: TGTGCCAGCAGCTTCACCGGGACAGGGGGCAATGAGCAGTTCTTC
size: -; V: TRBV7-2; D: TRBD2; J: TRBJ2-7; CDR3: CASSPGTTISYEQYF; DNA: TGTGCCAGCAGCCCCGGGACTACAATCTCCTACGAGCAGTACTTC
size: -; V: TRBV30; D: -; J: TRBJ2-7; CDR3: CAWSAQPGDPRMYF; DNA: TGTGCCTGGAGTGCGCAACCCGGGGACCCCAGGATGTACTTC
size: -; V: TRBV5-1; D: -; J: TRBJ2-3; CDR3: CASSSRDSTLDTQYF; DNA: TGCGCCAGCAGCAGCCGGGACTCGACACTGGATACGCAGTATTTT
size: -; V: TRBV2; D: -; J: TRBJ1-1; CDR3: CASNPLTSTEAFF; DNA: TGTGCCAGCAATCCTCTGACTAGCACTGAAGCTTTCTTT
size: -; V: TRBV18; D: -; J: TRBJ1-4; CDR3: CASSPTPSGANEKLFF; DNA: TGTGCCAGCTCACCTACCCCGAGTGGCGCTAATGAAAAACTGTTTTTT
size: -; V: TRBV7-2; D: TRBD1; J: TRBJ2-7; CDR3: CASRPGQGVGEQYF; DNA: TGTGCCAGCAGACCGGGACAGGGGGTGGGGGAGCAGTACTTC
size: once; V: TRBV5-1; D: -; J: TRBJ2-1; CDR3: CASGEPNNEQFF; DNA: TGCGCCAGCGGGGAACCGAACAATGAGCAGTTCTTC
size: once; V: TRBV4-2; D: TRBD1; J: TRBJ1-6; CDR3: CASSQATGTDNSPLHF; DNA: TGTGCCAGCAGCCAAGCGACCGGGACAGACAATTCACCCCTCCACTTT
size: once; V: TRBV7-2; D: -; J: TRBJ1-1; CDR3: CASSLGQVGTEAFF; DNA: TGTGCCAGCAGCTTAGGACAGGTGGGCACTGAAGCTTTCTTT
size: once; V: TRBV7-2; D: -; J: TRBJ2-7; CDR3: CASSLQGYEQYF; DNA: TGTGCCAGCAGCCTACAGGGATACGAGCAGTACTTC
size: -; V: TRBV5-6; D: -; J: TRBJ2-2; CDR3: CASSYNSFNTGELFF; DNA: TGTGCCAGCAGCTATAACAGCTTTAACACCGGGGAGCTGTTTTTT
size: -; V: TRBV7-8; D: -; J: TRBJ2-1; CDR3: CASSLGTYPSEQFF; DNA: TGTGCCAGCAGCTTAGGGACCTATCCCAGTGAGCAGTTCTTC
size: -; V: TRBV28; D: -; J: TRBJ1-2; CDR3: CASSLPHRAIYGYTF; DNA: TGTGCCAGCAGTTTGCCCCACAGGGCAATCTATGGCTACACCTTC
size: -; V: TRBV28; D: TRBD2; J: TRBJ2-7; CDR3: CASSLMTSGSYEQYF; DNA: TGTGCCAGCAGTTTGATGACTAGCGGTTCCTACGAGCAGTACTTC
size: -; V: TRBV9; D: -; J: TRBJ1-4; CDR3: CASSVAGADEKLFF; DNA: TGTGCCAGCAGCGTAGCAGGGGCCGATGAAAAACTGTTTTTT
size: once; V: TRBV4-1; D: -; J: TRBJ2-5; CDR3: CASSQDYRGQETQYF; DNA: TGCGCCAGCAGCCAGGACTACAGGGGCCAAGAGACCCAGTACTTC
size: once; V: TRBV19; D: TRBD2; J: TRBJ2-2; CDR3: CASSTLRSLAGTGELFF; DNA: TGTGCCAGTAGTACATTGAGGTCACTAGCGGGCACCGGGGAGCTGTTTTTT
size: -; V: TRBV7-6; D: -; J: TRBJ1-1; CDR3: CASSSDSNTEAFF; DNA: TGTGCCAGCAGCTCGGACAGCAACACTGAAGCTTTCTTT
size: -; V: TRBV30; D: -; J: TRBJ1-2; CDR3: CAWLRDFYGYTF; DNA: TGTGCCTGGCTTAGGGACTTCTATGGCTACACCTTC
size: -; V: TRBV5-1; D: -; J: TRBJ2-7; CDR3: CASSLSADEQYF; DNA: TGCGCCAGCAGCTTGTCGGCCGACGAGCAGTACTTC
size: -; V: TRBV30; D: TRBD2; J: TRBJ2-2; CDR3: CAWRRASGRGTGELFF; DNA: TGTGCCTGGAGACGAGCTAGCGGGAGAGGCACCGGGGAGCTGTTTTTT
size: -; V: TRBV7-2; D: -; J: TRBJ1-4; CDR3: CASSFWDLDEKLFF; DNA: TGTGCCAGCAGCTTTTGGGATTTGGATGAAAAACTGTTTTTT
size: -; V: TRBV2; D: -; J: TRBJ2-7; CDR3: CASRPVGATYEQYF; DNA: TGTGCCAGCAGGCCCGTGGGGGCGACCTACGAGCAGTACTTC
size: -; V: TRBV9; D: -; J: TRBJ1-1; CDR3: CASSVQAGSTEAFF; DNA: TGTGCCAGCAGCGTACAGGCCGGGAGCACTGAAGCTTTCTTT
size: once; V: TRBV18; D: TRBD1; J: TRBJ1-1; CDR3: CASSTGTGLYTEAFF; DNA: TGTGCCAGCTCAACCGGGACAGGGTTGTACACTGAAGCTTTCTTT
size: -; V: TRBV6-5; D: -; J: TRBJ1-2; CDR3: CASSGNGYGYTF; DNA: TGTGCCAGCAGCGGGAACGGGTATGGCTACACCTTC
size: -; V: TRBV4-1; D: -; J: TRBJ2-7; CDR3: CASSQDQGHLAEQYF; DNA: TGCGCCAGCAGCCAAGACCAGGGGCATCTGGCCGAGCAGTACTTC
size: -; V: TRBV18; D: -; J: TRBJ2-5; CDR3: CASSPPDETQYF; DNA: TGTGCCAGCTCACCACCGGATGAGACCCAGTACTTC
size: once; V: TRBV27; D: -; J: TRBJ2-6; CDR3: CASSLTGANVLTF; DNA: TGTGCCAGCAGTTTAACTGGGGCCAACGTCCTGACTTTC
size: -; V: TRBV27; D: -; J: TRBJ1-2; CDR3: CASSSGHLFGYTF; DNA: TGTGCCAGCAGTTCGGGACATCTTTTTGGCTACACCTTC
size: few; V: TRBV29-1; D: -; J: TRBJ2-5; CDR3: CSVAPGVQETQYF; DNA: TGCAGCGTTGCCCCAGGGGTCCAAGAGACCCAGTACTTC
size: -; V: TRBV18; D: -; J: TRBJ1-2; CDR3: CASSPPPMTGNYTF; DNA: TGTGCCAGCTCACCCCCCCCAATGACGGGGAACTACACCTTC